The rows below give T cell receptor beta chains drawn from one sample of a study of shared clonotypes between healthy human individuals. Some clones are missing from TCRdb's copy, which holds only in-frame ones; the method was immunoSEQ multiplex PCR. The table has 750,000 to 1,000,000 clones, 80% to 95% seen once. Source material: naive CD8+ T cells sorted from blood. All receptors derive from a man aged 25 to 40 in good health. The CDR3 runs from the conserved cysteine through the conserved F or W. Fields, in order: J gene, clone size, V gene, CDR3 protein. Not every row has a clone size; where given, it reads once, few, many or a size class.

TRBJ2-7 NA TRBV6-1 CASSASRSNPPDQEQYF
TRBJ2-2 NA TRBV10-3 CAISDPQSRQNTGELFF
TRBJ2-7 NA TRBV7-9 CASSLAVAGNPYEQYF
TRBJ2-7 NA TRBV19 CASSHNSQGAYEQYF
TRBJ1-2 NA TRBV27 CASSLLGSQGYTF
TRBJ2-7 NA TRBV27 CASSLAFSTPYEQYF
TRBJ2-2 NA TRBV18 CASSPPPGQSTGELFF
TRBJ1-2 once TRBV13 CASSLGQSEDYGYTF
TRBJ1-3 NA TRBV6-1 CASSEHWFESGNTIYF
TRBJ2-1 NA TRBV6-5 CASSGTAYNEQFF
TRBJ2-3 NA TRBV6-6 CASSSGQGGQDTQYF